The following is a T cell receptor beta chain sequence with its context. The antigen is not known. In germline, CDR1 is KGHDR, CDR2 SFDVKD. The CDR3 has 13 residues. V gave up 1 base and J gave up 5 bases, with 7 bases separating them. Second-dose intervals near 4 or 12 weeks were combined. This record belongs to a study of T cell responses to AZD1222 COVID-19 vaccine. Overall study results and limits: CD4 TCRs linked to vaccination spanned spike, dominating at 160-218 and 743-854. Repertoire sampling occurred only after the peak T cell response.

Only in-frame clones appear in the TCRdb table, and some are missing; sequencing was by immunoSEQ multiplex PCR. This table holds around 20,000 clones, approximately 88% found once. This chain connects TRBV24-1 to TRBJ2-5, with D unclear. The source of this sequence is an adult who received the AZD1222 COVID-19 vaccine. The sequenced sample was peripheral blood, obtained 28 days after the second AZD1222 dose. The CDR3 DNA follows: TGTGCCACCAGTGATTTAGATGAGGAGACCCAGTACTTC. Translating gives CATSDLDEETQYF.